This T cell receptor beta chain was retrieved from a study of early T cells in non-severe SARS-CoV-2 infection. Study-wide context: The study sequenced bulk RNA from unsorted whole blood, with chains unpaired.

Individually, cDNA molecules had unique molecular identifiers attached to them. TCRdb fed the 5' RACE reads into MiXCR, producing one record per CDR3 protein. Of 90,000 to 120,000 distinct CDR3 sequences in the sample, more than 9.5% were seen once. This clonotype came up many times. Its antigen is currently unknown. Study-level points and caveats: Anti-spike CD8 responses were favored in VDJdb matching, and private and CD4 specificities were missed.

The TCR comes from an adult who was a healthcare worker with PCR-confirmed SARS-CoV-2 infection or an uninfected control (not recorded which). The sample consisted of whole blood.

This chain's CDR3 is CASSHRGQETQYF. In DNA form, the CDR3 reads TGTGCCAGCAGTCACAGGGGGCAAGAGACCCAGTACTTC. The chain carries TRBV12-3 or TRBV12-4 and TRBJ2-5, with 8 nucleotides matching TRBD1. This CDR3 has 13 residues. The V gene end was trimmed by 5 bases and the J gene end by 2 bases; junction bases not matched to a gene: 1.